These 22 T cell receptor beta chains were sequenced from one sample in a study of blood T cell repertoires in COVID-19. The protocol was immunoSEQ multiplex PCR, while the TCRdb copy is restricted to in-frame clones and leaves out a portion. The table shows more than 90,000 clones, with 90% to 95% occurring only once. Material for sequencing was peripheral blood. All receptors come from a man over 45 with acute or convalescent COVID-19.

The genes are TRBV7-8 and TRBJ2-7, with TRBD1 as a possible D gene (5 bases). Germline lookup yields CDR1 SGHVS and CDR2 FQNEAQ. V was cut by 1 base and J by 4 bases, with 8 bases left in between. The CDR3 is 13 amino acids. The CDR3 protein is CASSLVGEYEQYF. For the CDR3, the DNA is TGTGCCAGCAGCTTAGTAGGGGAATACGAGCAGTACTTC.

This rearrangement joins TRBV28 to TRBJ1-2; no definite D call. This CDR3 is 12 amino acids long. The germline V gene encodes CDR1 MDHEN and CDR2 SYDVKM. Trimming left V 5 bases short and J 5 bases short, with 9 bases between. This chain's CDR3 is CASSPRSYGYTF. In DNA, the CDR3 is TGTGCCAGCAGTCCGAGGTCGTATGGCTACACCTTC.

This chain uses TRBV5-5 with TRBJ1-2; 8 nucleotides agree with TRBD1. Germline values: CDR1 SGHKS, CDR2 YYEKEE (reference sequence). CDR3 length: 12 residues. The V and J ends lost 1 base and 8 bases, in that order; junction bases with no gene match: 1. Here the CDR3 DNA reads TGTGCCAGCAGCTTGCAGGGGGCCGGCTACACCTTC. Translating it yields CASSLQGAGYTF.

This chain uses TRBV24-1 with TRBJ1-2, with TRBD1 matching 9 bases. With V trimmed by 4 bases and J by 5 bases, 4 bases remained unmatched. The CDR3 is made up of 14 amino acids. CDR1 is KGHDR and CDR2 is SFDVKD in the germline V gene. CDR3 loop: CATSEADRGYGYTF. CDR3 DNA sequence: TGTGCCACCAGTGAGGCCGACAGGGGGTATGGCTACACCTTC.

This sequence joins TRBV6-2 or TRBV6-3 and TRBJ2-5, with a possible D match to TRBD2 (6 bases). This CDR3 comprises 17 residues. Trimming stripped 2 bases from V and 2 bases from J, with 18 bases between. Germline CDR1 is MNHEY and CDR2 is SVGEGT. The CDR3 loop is CASSYQAGRVAQETQYF. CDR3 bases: TGTGCCAGCAGTTACCAAGCGGGTCGAGTGGCTCAAGAGACCCAGTACTTC.

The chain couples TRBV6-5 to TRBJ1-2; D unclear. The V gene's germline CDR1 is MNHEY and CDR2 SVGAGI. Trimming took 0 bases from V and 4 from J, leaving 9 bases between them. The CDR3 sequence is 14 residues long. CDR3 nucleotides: TGTGCCAGCAGTTACTCTCCCTACGGCTATGGCTACACCTTC. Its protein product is CASSYSPYGYGYTF.

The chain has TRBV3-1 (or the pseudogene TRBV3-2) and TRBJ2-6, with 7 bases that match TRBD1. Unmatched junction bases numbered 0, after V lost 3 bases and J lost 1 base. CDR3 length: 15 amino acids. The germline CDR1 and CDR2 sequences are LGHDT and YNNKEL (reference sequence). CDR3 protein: CASSQGQSGANVLTF. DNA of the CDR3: TGTGCCAGCAGCCAGGGACAGTCTGGGGCCAACGTCCTGACTTTC.

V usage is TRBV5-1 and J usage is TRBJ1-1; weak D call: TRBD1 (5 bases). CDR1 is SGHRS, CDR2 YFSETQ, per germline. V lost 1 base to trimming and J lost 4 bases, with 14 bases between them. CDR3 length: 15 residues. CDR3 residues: CASSLNGGSGTEAFF. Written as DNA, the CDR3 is TGCGCCAGCAGCTTGAACGGGGGGTCAGGCACTGAAGCTTTCTTT.

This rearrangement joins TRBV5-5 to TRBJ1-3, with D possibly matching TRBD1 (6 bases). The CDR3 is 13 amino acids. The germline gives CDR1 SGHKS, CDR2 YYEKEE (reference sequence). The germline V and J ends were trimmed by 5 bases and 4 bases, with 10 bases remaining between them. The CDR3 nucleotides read TGTGCCAGCAGTACAGGGTACGGAAACACCATATATTTT. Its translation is CASSTGYGNTIYF. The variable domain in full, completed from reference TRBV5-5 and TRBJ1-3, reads DAGVTQSPTHLIKTRGQQVTLRCSPISGHKSVSWYQQVLGQGPQFIFQYYEKEERGRGNFPDRFSARQFPNYSSELNVNALLLGDSALYLCASSTGYGNTIYFGEGSWLTVV.

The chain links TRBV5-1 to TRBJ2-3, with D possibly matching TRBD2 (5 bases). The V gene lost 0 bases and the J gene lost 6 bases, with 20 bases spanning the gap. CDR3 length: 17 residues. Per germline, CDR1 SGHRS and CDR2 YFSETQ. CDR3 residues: CASSLAFATTAMDTQYF. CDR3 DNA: TGCGCCAGCAGCTTGGCCTTCGCGACTACCGCGATGGATACGCAGTATTTT.

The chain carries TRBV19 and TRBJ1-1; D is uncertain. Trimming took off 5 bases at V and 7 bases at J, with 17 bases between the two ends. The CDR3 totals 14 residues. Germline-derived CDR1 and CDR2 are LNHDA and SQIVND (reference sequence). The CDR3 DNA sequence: TGTGCCAGTAGTGGAGATGTGGAGGGATATGAAGCTTTCTTT. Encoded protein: CASSGDVEGYEAFF.

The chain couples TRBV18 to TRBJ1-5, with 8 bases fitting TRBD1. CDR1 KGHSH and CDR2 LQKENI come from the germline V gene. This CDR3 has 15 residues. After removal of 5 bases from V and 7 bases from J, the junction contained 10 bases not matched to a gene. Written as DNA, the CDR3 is TGTGCCAGCTCAGCGACAGGGGCAGCAGCACAGCCCCAGCATTTT. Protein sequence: CASSATGAAAQPQHF.

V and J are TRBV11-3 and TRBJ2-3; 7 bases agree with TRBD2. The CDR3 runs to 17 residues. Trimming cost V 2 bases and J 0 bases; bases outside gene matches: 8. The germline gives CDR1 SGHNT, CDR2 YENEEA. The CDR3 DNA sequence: TGTGCCAGCAGCTTATCTCCTGGCGGGAGTAGCACAGATACGCAGTATTTT. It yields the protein CASSLSPGGSSTDTQYF.

The CDR3 protein is CASSPRDRGLGANVLTF. CDR3 coding DNA: TGTGCCAGCTCACCAAGGGACAGGGGGCTAGGGGCCAACGTCCTGACTTTC. This sequence joins TRBV18 and TRBJ2-6, with 12 bases lining up with TRBD1. Trimming cost V 2 bases and J 4 bases; bases outside gene matches: 3. The CDR3 covers 17 residues. Germline V CDR1 and CDR2: KGHSH, LQKENI.

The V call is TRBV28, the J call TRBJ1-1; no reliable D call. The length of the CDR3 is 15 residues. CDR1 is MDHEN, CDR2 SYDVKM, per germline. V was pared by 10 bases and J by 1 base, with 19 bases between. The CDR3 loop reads CATTAAFGRNTEAFF. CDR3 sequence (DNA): TGTGCCACCACGGCGGCTTTCGGAAGGAACACTGAAGCTTTCTTT.

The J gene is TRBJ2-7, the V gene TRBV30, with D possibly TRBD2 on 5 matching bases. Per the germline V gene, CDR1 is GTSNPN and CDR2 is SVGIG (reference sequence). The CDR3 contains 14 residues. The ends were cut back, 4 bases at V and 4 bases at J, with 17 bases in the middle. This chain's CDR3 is CAWTRHTKRYEQYF. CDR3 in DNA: TGTGCCTGGACCCGACATACCAAGCGGTACGAGCAGTACTTC.

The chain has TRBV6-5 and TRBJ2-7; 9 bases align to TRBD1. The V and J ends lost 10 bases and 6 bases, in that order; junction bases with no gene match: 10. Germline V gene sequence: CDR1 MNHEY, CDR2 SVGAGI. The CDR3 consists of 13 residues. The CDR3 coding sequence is TGTGCCACCATGGGACAGGGCTTCGGCGAGCAGTACTTC. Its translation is CATMGQGFGEQYF.

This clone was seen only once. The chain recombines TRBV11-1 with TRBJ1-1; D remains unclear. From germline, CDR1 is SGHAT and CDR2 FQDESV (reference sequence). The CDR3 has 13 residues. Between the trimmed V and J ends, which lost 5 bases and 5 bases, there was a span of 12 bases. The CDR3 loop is CASSPRGRTEAFF. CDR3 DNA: TGTGCCAGCAGCCCGCGGGGTCGAACTGAAGCTTTCTTT.

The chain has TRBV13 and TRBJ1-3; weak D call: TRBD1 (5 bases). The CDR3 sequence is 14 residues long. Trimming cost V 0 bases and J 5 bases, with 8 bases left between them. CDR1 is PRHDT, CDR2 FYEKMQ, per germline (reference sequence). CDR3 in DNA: TGTGCCAGCAGCTTAGGAGGGGCTAGAAACACCATATATTTT. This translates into CASSLGGARNTIYF.

The CDR3 DNA reads as TGCGCCAGCGCCTGGAGCCTGACTGCATCTAGCGGGGGGAACACAGATACGCAGTATTTT. It is translated as CASAWSLTASSGGNTDTQYF. The V call is TRBV10-2, the J call TRBJ2-3, with 11 bases aligning to TRBD2. The CDR3 extends over 20 amino acids. CDR1 is WSHSY, CDR2 SAAADI, per germline. With V trimmed by 8 bases and J by 2 bases, 21 bases remained unmatched.

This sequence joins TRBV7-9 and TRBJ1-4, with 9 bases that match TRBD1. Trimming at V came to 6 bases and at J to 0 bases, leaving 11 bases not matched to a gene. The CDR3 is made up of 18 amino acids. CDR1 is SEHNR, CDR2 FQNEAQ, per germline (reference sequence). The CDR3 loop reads CASSLGTGLSTTNEKLFF. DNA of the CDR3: TGTGCCAGCAGTCTGGGGACAGGGCTGAGTACAACTAATGAAAAACTGTTTTTT.

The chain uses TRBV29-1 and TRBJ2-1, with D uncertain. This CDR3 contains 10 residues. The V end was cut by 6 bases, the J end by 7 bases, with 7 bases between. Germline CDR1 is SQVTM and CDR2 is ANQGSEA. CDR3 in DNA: TGCAGCGTCATTCGGAATGAGCAGTTCTTC. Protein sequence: CSVIRNEQFF.